The 22 T cell receptor beta chains given below trace back to one sample, sequenced in a study of T cell responses to AZD1222 COVID-19 vaccine. Only in-frame clones appear in the TCRdb table, and some are missing; sequencing was by immunoSEQ multiplex PCR. The table lists some 140,000 clones, under 95% of them singletons. The sample in question was peripheral blood, obtained on day 0 of AZD1222 vaccination. Receptors were obtained from an adult in good health.

J is TRBJ1-2 and V is TRBV30, with D tentatively TRBD1 (5 bases). The V gene's germline CDR1 is GTSNPN and CDR2 SVGIG (reference sequence). This CDR3 spans 13 amino acids. The CDR3 nucleotides are TGTGCGCTGGCGGTTTCCCCTGGGGGAGGCTACACCTTC. This codes for CALAVSPGGGYTF.

The chain carries TRBV4-1 and TRBJ2-2; a possible D gene is TRBD2 (5 bases). The CDR3 spans 18 residues. Trimming cost V 1 base and J 3 bases, with 18 bases left between them. Germline-derived CDR1 and CDR2 are MGHRA and YSYEKL. The CDR3 sequence is CASSQGLPTRAYTGELFF. DNA of the CDR3: TGCGCCAGCAGCCAAGGCCTACCAACTAGAGCGTACACCGGGGAGCTGTTTTTT.

The chain links TRBV27 to TRBJ2-7; perhaps TRBD1 as D (5 bases). Trimming shortened V by 11 bases and J by 5 bases, and 13 bases separated the two germline ends. In germline, CDR1 is MNHEY, CDR2 SMNVEV (reference sequence). The CDR3 spans 11 residues. CDR3 in amino acids: CAPAGSNEQYF. For the CDR3, the DNA is TGTGCCCCGGCAGGGTCGAACGAGCAGTACTTC.

The chain uses TRBV5-4 and TRBJ1-6; no reliable D call. This CDR3 spans 15 amino acids. V was clipped by 0 bases and J by 7 bases, with 11 bases between them. Germline V gives CDR1 SGHNT, CDR2 YYREEE (reference sequence). CDR3 amino acids: CASSLDLGRNSPLHF. Written as DNA, the CDR3 is TGTGCCAGCAGCTTGGATCTGGGTAGAAATTCACCCCTCCACTTT. Looking up the rest from reference TRBV5-4 and TRBJ1-6 gives the full variable domain: ETGVTQSPTHLIKTRGQQVTLRCSSQSGHNTVSWYQQALGQGPQFIFQYYREEENGRGNFPPRFSGLQFPNYSSELNVNALELDDSALYLCASSLDLGRNSPLHFGNGTRLTVT.

This chain uses TRBV9 with TRBJ2-3; D may correspond to TRBD1 or TRBD2 (5 bases each). V lost 3 bases and J 2 bases, leaving 13 bases between the germline ends. CDR3 length equals 15 residues. Germline CDR1 SGDLS, CDR2 YYNGEE. CDR3 nucleotides: TGTGCCAGCAGCGCGGGACGGAAGCCCACAGATACGCAGTATTTT. It codes for CASSAGRKPTDTQYF.

The chain employs TRBV7-3 and TRBJ1-1; 9 nucleotides line up with TRBD1. The CDR3 sequence is 14 residues long. V lost 3 bases, J lost 10 bases, and 9 bases stayed unmatched. Germline CDR1 is SGHTA and CDR2 is FQGTGA. The CDR3 sequence is CASSFTGGESGAFF. In DNA form, the CDR3 reads TGTGCCAGCAGCTTTACAGGGGGCGAATCAGGAGCTTTCTTT.

The V call is TRBV6-5, the J call TRBJ1-5; D unclear. The germline CDR1 and CDR2 sequences are MNHEY and SVGAGI. The V gene lost 6 bases and the J gene lost 4 bases, with 7 bases spanning the gap. CDR3 length: 12 residues. As DNA, the CDR3 is TGTGCCAGCAGCCCACCAAATCAGCCCCAGCATTTT. Translating gives CASSPPNQPQHF.

V usage is TRBV12-3 or TRBV12-4 and J usage is TRBJ2-7; a weak D match, TRBD1 (5 bases). V shed 1 base and J shed 11 bases, with 15 bases lying between them. The CDR3 runs 13 residues. The DNA of the CDR3 is TGTGCCAGCAGTTTAGGGACACCAAGGGGAAAGTACTTC. Amino acid sequence: CASSLGTPRGKYF.

DNA for the CDR3: TGTGCCAGTAATCCTAGCGGCAACACCGGGGAGCTGTTTTTT. Amino acid sequence: CASNPSGNTGELFF. The rearrangement joins TRBV19 to TRBJ2-2, with 7 nucleotides matching TRBD2. There are 14 residues in the CDR3. Germline CDR1 is LNHDA and CDR2 is SQIVND (reference sequence). The V segment lost 7 bases and the J segment 2 bases; nucleotides outside the gene matches: 4. Full variable domain (rest looked up from reference TRBV19 and TRBJ2-2): DGGITQSPKYLFRKEGQNVTLSCEQNLNHDAMYWYRQDPGQGLRLIYYSQIVNDFQKGDIAEGYSVSREKKESFPLTVTSAQKNPTAFYLCASNPSGNTGELFFGEGSRLTVL.

V is TRBV12-3 or TRBV12-4 and J is TRBJ2-2; D gene unclear. This CDR3 spans 13 amino acids. Trimming left V 1 base short and J 7 bases short, with 7 bases between. CDR3 nucleotide sequence: TGTGCCAGCAGTTTAGGGTCGGGCGGGGAGCTGTTTTTT. Translating it yields CASSLGSGGELFF.

The genes are TRBV19 and TRBJ1-5, with a weak D call TRBD1 (6 bases). Germline V gives CDR1 LNHDA, CDR2 SQIVND (reference sequence). The CDR3 totals 14 residues. Between the trimmed V and J ends, which lost 2 bases and 10 bases, there was a span of 15 bases. CDR3 sequence (DNA): TGTGCCAGTAGTATACAAGGGGGGGGCTCCCCCCAGCATTTT. This sequence encodes CASSIQGGGSPQHF.

A remark on this clone: At one end the junction does not follow the germline gene, possibly because of a read error. Other DNA sequences from this sample encode an identical CDR3 as well. The rearrangement links TRBV29-1 to TRBJ2-2; tentatively, D is TRBD1 (5 bases). The CDR3 consists of 13 residues. Germline V CDR1 and CDR2: SQVTM, ANQGSEA. The CDR3, as DNA: TGCAGCGTTGGGGGCACCTACACTGGGGAGCTGTTTTTT. Its translation is CSVGGTYTGELFF.

The rearrangement uses TRBV19 and TRBJ2-1, with 11 bases that match TRBD2. CDR1 LNHDA and CDR2 SQIVND come from the germline V gene (reference sequence). CDR3 length equals 16 residues. Trimming at V came to 9 bases and at J to 4 bases, leaving 11 bases not matched to a gene. DNA of the CDR3: TGTGCCAGCCTTAATTTAGCGGGAGGGCGGTACAATGAGCAGTTCTTC. Amino acid sequence: CASLNLAGGRYNEQFF.

The chain joins TRBV27 to TRBJ1-2; D perhaps matches TRBD1 (6 bases). The CDR3 extends over 15 amino acids. In germline, CDR1 is MNHEY, CDR2 SMNVEV (reference sequence). The V end was cut by 5 bases, the J end by 4 bases, with 17 bases between. The DNA for the CDR3 is TGTGCCAGCAGTCCCCCGGGGGGGCCGATCTATGGCTACACCTTC. This codes for CASSPPGGPIYGYTF.

This sequence joins TRBV6-5 and TRBJ2-7; 7 nucleotides line up with TRBD2. Trimming cost V 0 bases and J 2 bases; bases outside gene matches: 4. Germline-derived CDR1 and CDR2 are MNHEY and SVGAGI. The CDR3 has 15 residues. The chain's CDR3 is CASSYSGTNTYEQYF. In DNA, the CDR3 is TGTGCCAGCAGTTACTCGGGGACTAATACCTACGAGCAGTACTTC.

The J gene is TRBJ1-1, the V gene TRBV30; D remains ambiguous. V lost 4 bases and J 5 bases, leaving 11 bases between the germline ends. This CDR3 region has 12 residues. The germline V gene encodes CDR1 GTSNPN and CDR2 SVGIG (reference sequence). The CDR3 loop is CAWMGSLTEAFF. The CDR3 DNA follows: TGTGCCTGGATGGGGTCCTTGACTGAAGCTTTCTTT.

The chain links TRBV3-1 (or the pseudogene TRBV3-2) to TRBJ1-6; D remains ambiguous. The V gene's germline CDR1 is LGHDT and CDR2 YNNKEL (reference sequence). This CDR3 is built from 14 residues. The ends were cut back, 0 bases at V and 13 bases at J, with 13 bases in the middle. The CDR3 is CASSQDLDLRPLHF. CDR3 DNA: TGTGCCAGCAGCCAAGACTTGGATTTAAGGCCCCTCCACTTT.

The genes are TRBV29-1 and TRBJ1-5; maybe TRBD1 (5 bases). From germline, CDR1 is SQVTM and CDR2 ANQGSEA. The CDR3 length is 13 residues. V was trimmed by 8 bases and J by 6 bases, leaving 17 bases between them. As DNA, the CDR3 is TGCAGCTTCCTGACGGGGCCTGGTCAGCCCCAGCATTTT. Translating it yields CSFLTGPGQPQHF.

V usage is TRBV7-6 and J usage is TRBJ1-4; TRBD1 matches at 7 bases. CDR3 size: 14 residues. Germline trimming cut 5 bases from V and 3 bases from J; bases unmatched to any gene: 3. Germline CDR1 SGHVS, CDR2 FNYEAQ. Written as DNA, the CDR3 is TGTGCCAGCAGCCAAGGGGGCTCTAATGAAAAACTGTTTTTT. Translating gives CASSQGGSNEKLFF.

The count of this clone is one. J is TRBJ1-2 and V is TRBV5-8, with D unclear. This CDR3 is built from 13 residues. The germline gives CDR1 SGHTS, CDR2 YDEGEE. Deletions cut 1 base from V and 5 bases from J, with 9 bases between. The CDR3 loop is CASSLRIQYGYTF. The CDR3 nucleotides read TGTGCCAGCAGCTTGAGGATACAGTATGGCTACACCTTC. Based on the CDR3 plus reference TRBV5-8 and TRBJ1-2, the full variable domain is EAGVTQSPTHLIKTRGQQATLRCSPISGHTSVYWYQQALGLGLQFLLWYDEGEERNRGNFPPRFSGRQFPNYSSELNVNALELEDSALYLCASSLRIQYGYTFGSGTRLTVV.

The chain recombines TRBV10-3 with TRBJ1-1; D is uncertain. CDR3 size: 14 residues. Germline CDR1 reads ENHRY; CDR2 reads SYGVKD. V lost 4 bases and J 1 base, leaving 10 bases between the germline ends. As DNA, the CDR3 is TGTGCCATCAGTGGAACAGAGCCGAACACTGAAGCTTTCTTT. This sequence encodes CAISGTEPNTEAFF.

The CDR3 nucleotides read TGTGCCAGCAGCCCAAGCGCTACGACAGATCCCTCTGGAAACACCATATATTTT. It encodes CASSPSATTDPSGNTIYF. The chain links TRBV5-4 to TRBJ1-3; TRBD1 is a possible D gene (5 bases). Germline V gene data show CDR1 as SGHNT and CDR2 as YYREEE (reference sequence). This CDR3 contains 18 residues. Between the trimmed V and J ends, which lost 4 bases and 0 bases, there was a span of 20 bases.